This TCR beta chain was sequenced for a study of T cells after posttransplantation cyclophosphamide. Germline loops: CDR1 SGDLS, CDR2 YYNGEE. The CDR3 contains 14 residues. V lost 4 bases, J lost 3 bases, and 13 bases lay in between. The table lists this clone with a few counts. Its antigen remains unidentified. Control samples came 1 year after myeloablative marrow transplants with methotrexate plus calcineurin inhibitor. Profiled with immunoSEQ multiplex PCR; TCRdb holds only in-frame clones, not every one. The sample has about 12,000 clones, 75% to 85% seen once. Regarding the study as a whole: Donor-recipient repertoire similarity was low at 1-2 months, rising over year one.

The sequence was collected from a male patient aged 30 to 40 who received an allogeneic stem cell transplant from an unrelated donor, was CMV-positive, and had acute GVHD only. The graft donor may account for some of the T cells. The gene calls are TRBV9 and TRBJ1-1; a possible D gene is TRBD1 (6 bases). Sample: PBMCs, taken 350 to 400 days after allogeneic stem cell transplant with calcineurin inhibitor and methotrexate. In DNA form, the CDR3 reads TGTGCCAGCAGCCCTTACTACAGGGACACTGAAGCTTTCTTT. Amino acids: CASSPYYRDTEAFF.